The 32 T cell receptor beta chains listed next were all sequenced from one sample in a study of CD8 T cells in ankylosing spondylitis (dated by TCRdb to about 2017). For these TCRs, the target antigens are not known. Library preparation was by 5' RACE. Sequencing instrument: Illumina HiSeq 2500. TCRdb redid the processing of the public reads, applying fastp at Q25 and MiXCR, and retained in-frame beta chains. Here each entry gathers all rows of one CDR3 protein and keeps the most common genes and DNA. This sample gives a few hundred thousand distinct CDR3 sequences in total; 8% of them show up just once. The ten largest clones represent more than 12% of the sample. General conclusions and limits of the study: Blood from ankylosing spondylitis patients appeared to be characterized by a TCR beta motif made up of several highly homologous amino acid variants.

The source material was blood, either unsorted or a sorted T cell fraction (not recorded which). These receptors were obtained from a male donor with ankylosing spondylitis.

This clonotype showed up many times. This chain links TRBV29-1 with TRBJ2-6, with D unresolved. The V end lost 4 bases, the J end lost 1 base, and 5 bases lay between the germline ends. Germline assignment: CDR1 SQVTM and CDR2 ANQGSEA. This CDR3 has 13 amino acids. Here the CDR3 reads CSVVRSGANVLTF. The DNA for the CDR3 is TGCAGCGTTGTCCGGTCTGGGGCCAACGTCCTGACTTTC.

This clonotype was seen more than once but under ten times. V is TRBV5-6 and J is TRBJ2-2; 7 nucleotides line up with TRBD1. The CDR3 is 15 amino acids. Trimming took 3 bases from V and 0 from J; bases not matched to a gene: 2. The germline V gene has CDR1 SGHDT and CDR2 YYEEEE. Here the CDR3 DNA reads TGTGCCAGCAGCTCGGGACAGCCGAACACCGGGGAGCTGTTTTTT. Encoded protein: CASSSGQPNTGELFF.

This clonotype was seen once. Possible read error: a much larger clone is one base away. This chain connects TRBV5-5 to TRBJ1-1; no clear D. Germline assignment: CDR1 SGHKS and CDR2 YYEKEE (reference sequence). CDR3 length: 13 amino acids. Trimming cost V 2 bases and J 0 bases, with 5 bases left between them. The CDR3 loop reads CASSFTVNTEAFF. In DNA, the CDR3 is TGTGCCAGCAGCTTCACCGTGAACACTGAAGCTTTCTTT.

This clonotype was found a few times. The V gene is TRBV7-2, the J gene TRBJ2-2; 8 bases are shared with TRBD2. The CDR3 runs 16 residues. The J segment lost 6 bases and the V segment lost 0 bases, leaving 6 bases of the junction unmatched. CDR1 and CDR2 from the germline V gene are SGHTA and FQGNSA. This CDR3 reads CASSLAGTRVSGELFF. The CDR3 bases are TGTGCCAGCAGCTTAGCAGGGACTAGGGTCTCCGGGGAGCTGTTTTTT.

This clonotype was picked up many times. The gene calls are TRBV9 and TRBJ2-1, with 7 positions matching TRBD1. This CDR3 spans 15 amino acids. With V trimmed by 0 bases and J by 6 bases, 6 bases remained unmatched. From germline, CDR1 is SGDLS and CDR2 YYNGEE. The CDR3 sequence: CASSVGARQGNEQFF. The CDR3 nucleotides are TGTGCCAGCAGCGTAGGAGCGAGACAGGGCAATGAGCAGTTCTTC.

J is TRBJ1-5 and V is TRBV12-3 or TRBV12-4; the D is unclear. The CDR3 runs 15 residues. Between the trimmed V and J ends, which lost 8 bases and 2 bases, there was a span of 16 bases. CDR3 DNA: TGTGCCAGCGCAAGGTGGCTGGGCGGCAATCAGCCCCAGCATTTT. Amino acids: CASARWLGGNQPQHF.

The chain has TRBV9 and TRBJ1-6; 9 bases align to TRBD1. The CDR3 has 13 amino acids. Trimming took 7 bases from V and 9 from J; bases not matched to a gene: 5. CDR1 and CDR2 from the germline V gene are SGDLS and YYNGEE. The CDR3 region has the DNA TGTGCCAGCGGGGACAGGGAAACTTCACCCCTCCACTTT. Encoded protein: CASGDRETSPLHF.

This clonotype occurred a few times. This sequence joins TRBV7-2 and TRBJ1-3; 7 bases fit TRBD1. V dropped 4 bases and J dropped 2; count of bases not matched to a gene: 2. The germline CDR1 and CDR2 sequences are SGHTA and FQGNSA. This CDR3 comprises 14 residues. This chain's CDR3 is CASSSTGPGNTIYF. CDR3 in DNA: TGTGCCAGCAGCTCGACAGGGCCTGGAAACACCATATATTTT.

The chain employs TRBV3-1 and TRBJ2-7, with TRBD2 matching 10 bases. The junction had 3 bases not matched to a gene; V was cut back by 1 base and J by 3 bases. CDR1 and CDR2 from the germline V gene are LGHDT and YNNKEL (reference sequence). The CDR3 spans 15 residues. The CDR3 DNA reads TGTGCCAGCAGCCAAGCCGGGACTAGCGTCTACGAGCAGTACTTC. It translates to CASSQAGTSVYEQYF.

This clonotype was counted between two and nine times. This rearrangement joins TRBV6-5 to TRBJ2-7; D remains unclear. The V gene's germline CDR1 is MNHEY and CDR2 SVGAGI. Trimming cost V 2 bases and J 1 base, with 12 bases left between them. The CDR3 extends over 15 amino acids. The CDR3 DNA is TGTGCCAGCAGTTACGCGGCCGTGCTGTCCTACGAGCAGTACTTC. Translated, it gives CASSYAAVLSYEQYF.

This clonotype has only a few counts. The CDR3 reads CASSENYQGLGETQYF. CDR3 coding DNA: TGCGCCAGCAGCGAGAATTACCAGGGGCTAGGAGAGACCCAGTACTTC. The chain joins TRBV5-1 to TRBJ2-5; D possibly corresponds to TRBD1 (6 bases). CDR1 and CDR2 (germline): SGHRS, YFSETQ. The CDR3 totals 16 residues. The V end was cut by 4 bases, the J end by 4 bases, with 20 bases between.

This clonotype was seen a few times. The rearrangement joins TRBV6-1 to TRBJ2-3; 12 nucleotides agree with TRBD2. Per the germline V gene, CDR1 is MNHNS and CDR2 is SASEGT. J lost 5 bases, V lost 5 bases, and 5 bases had no gene match. This CDR3 contains 15 residues. The CDR3: CASSQGLAGGDTQYF. DNA for the CDR3: TGTGCCAGCAGTCAGGGACTAGCGGGCGGAGATACGCAGTATTTT.

V is TRBV24-1 and J is TRBJ2-5; possible D gene TRBD2, 6 bases. Per germline, CDR1 KGHDR and CDR2 SFDVKD. The CDR3 covers 15 residues. The germline V and J ends were trimmed by 4 bases and 5 bases, with 16 bases remaining between them. The CDR3 coding sequence is TGTGCCACCAGTGACTCGGCCGGGGGTGCTGAGACCCAGTACTTC. This translates into CATSDSAGGAETQYF.

This clonotype was detected many times. V usage is TRBV9 and J usage is TRBJ2-2; D unclear. V shed 1 base and J shed 6 bases, with 4 bases lying between them. The germline CDR1 and CDR2 sequences are SGDLS and YYNGEE. The CDR3 has 12 amino acids. The CDR3 DNA reads TGTGCCAGCAGCGTACTTTCCGGGGAGCTGTTTTTT. This gives the protein CASSVLSGELFF.

The rearrangement joins TRBV12-5 to TRBJ2-5; D perhaps matches TRBD1 (6 bases). The CDR3 contains 15 residues. Germline V gene sequence: CDR1 LGHNT, CDR2 FRNRAP. With 7 bases removed from V and 2 bases from J, the gap between germline ends came to 17 bases. CDR3 amino acids: CASVPRGTGQETQYF. The CDR3 bases are TGTGCTAGTGTTCCGAGGGGGACGGGACAAGAGACCCAGTACTTC.

The chain couples TRBV30 to TRBJ2-7; TRBD2 aligns across 7 bases. V was pared by 1 base and J by 7 bases, with 13 bases of the junction left unmatched. Germline lookup yields CDR1 GTSNPN and CDR2 SVGIG (reference sequence). The CDR3 runs to 15 residues. CDR3 in amino acids: CAWSDPAGPGGEQYF. As DNA, the CDR3 is TGTGCCTGGAGTGACCCAGCGGGACCTGGTGGAGAGCAGTACTTC.

This clonotype was observed a handful of times. CDR3 sequence: CASSQELRVGDEQFF. The CDR3 DNA reads as TGTGCCAGCAGCCAAGAGTTGCGCGTAGGTGATGAGCAGTTCTTC. The chain recombines TRBV3-1 with TRBJ2-1; D ambiguous. CDR3 length equals 15 residues. V lost 0 bases to trimming and J lost 8 bases, with 14 bases between them. Germline V gene sequence: CDR1 LGHDT, CDR2 YNNKEL (reference sequence).

A word on this clonotype: One end of the junction is discordant with germline, which a read error may explain. The rearrangement links TRBV11-3 to TRBJ2-2; D not resolved. CDR1 is SGHNT and CDR2 is YENEEA in the germline V gene. The CDR3 is 12 amino acids. CDR3 nucleotides: TGTGCCAGCAGCTCGAACCCCGGGGAGCTGTTTTTT. As protein: CASSSNPGELFF.

The chain employs TRBV5-1 and TRBJ2-3; no clear D. This CDR3 comprises 15 residues. Trimming removed 3 bases from V and 0 bases from J, with 11 bases in between. The germline V gene encodes CDR1 SGHRS and CDR2 YFSETQ. CDR3 DNA sequence: TGCGCCAGCAGCTGGGCAGGCCGGAGCACAGATACGCAGTATTTT. It codes for CASSWAGRSTDTQYF.

The chain carries TRBV29-1 and TRBJ2-1; no reliable D call. The V end was cut by 7 bases, the J end by 6 bases, with 13 bases between. The CDR3 is 12 residues long. Germline V lookup: CDR1 SQVTM, CDR2 ANQGSEA. The CDR3 DNA reads as TGCAGCGCCCCCGCTGGGCTCAATGAGCAGTTCTTC. Encoded protein: CSAPAGLNEQFF.

This chain connects TRBV9 to TRBJ2-5; D is unclear. V gave up 0 bases and J gave up 2 bases, with 5 bases separating them. Germline CDR1 and CDR2: SGDLS and YYNGEE. The CDR3 extends over 13 amino acids. The CDR3 reads CASSVGVQETQYF. Here the CDR3 DNA reads TGTGCCAGCAGCGTAGGTGTACAAGAGACCCAGTACTTC.

Concerning this clonotype itself: An end of the junction does not agree with germline; a read error may underlie this. This chain uses TRBV7-9 with TRBJ2-3, with a weak D call TRBD2 (5 bases). Germline CDR1 is SEHNR and CDR2 is FQNEAQ (reference sequence). The CDR3 is 15 residues long. CDR3 nucleotide sequence: TGTGCCAGCAGCCTAGCCGAGGTGGGAACAGATACGCAGTATTTT. The encoded protein is CASSLAEVGTDTQYF.

This clonotype showed up many times. The V call is TRBV12-3 or TRBV12-4, the J call TRBJ1-3, with D unclear. The CDR3 is 14 amino acids. V was cut by 5 bases and J by 1 base, with 9 bases left in between. In DNA form, the CDR3 reads TGTGCCAGCAGTCTTACGGGGTCTGGAAACACCATATATTTT. This gives the protein CASSLTGSGNTIYF.

This clonotype was counted a few times. This chain uses TRBV5-1 with TRBJ1-6; 9 bases map to TRBD1. V gave up 0 bases and J gave up 8 bases; unmatched junction bases: 3. The CDR3 spans 15 residues. Germline V lookup: CDR1 SGHRS, CDR2 YFSETQ. The CDR3 loop is CASSLERDRDSPLHF. Here the CDR3 DNA reads TGCGCCAGCAGCTTGGAACGGGACAGGGATTCACCCCTCCACTTT.

This clonotype was seen a handful of times. This chain joins TRBV12-3 or TRBV12-4 and TRBJ2-3, with D possibly TRBD2 on 6 matching bases. Trimming took 5 bases from V and 1 from J, leaving 10 bases between them. The CDR3 spans 14 residues. The CDR3 nucleotides read TGTGCCAGCAGTCAACTAGCTGGCACAGATACGCAGTATTTT. This translates into CASSQLAGTDTQYF.

This clonotype was found many times. The chain is built from TRBV29-1 and TRBJ2-1, with D perhaps TRBD1 (6 bases). Trimming took 4 bases from V and 2 from J, leaving 9 bases between them. CDR1 and CDR2 (germline): SQVTM, ANQGSEA. This CDR3 is built from 13 residues. The CDR3 DNA is TGCAGCGTTGCACAGGGTGCCTACAATGAGCAGTTCTTC. Translating gives CSVAQGAYNEQFF.

This clonotype has more than one count but fewer than ten. The genes are TRBV10-3 and TRBJ2-2; D perhaps matches TRBD1 (6 bases). The length of the CDR3 is 16 residues. The germline V and J ends were trimmed by 1 base and 6 bases, with 15 bases remaining between them. Germline CDR1 ENHRY, CDR2 SYGVKD. The CDR3 DNA is TGTGCCATCAGTGAGTTGGGGGCGCTGATCCCCGGGGAGCTGTTTTTT. Translation: CAISELGALIPGELFF.

CDR3 loop: CASSLAGGKREQYF. The CDR3 nucleotides read TGTGCCAGCAGCTTAGCCGGCGGGAAAAGGGAGCAGTACTTC. The genes are TRBV7-2 and TRBJ2-7, with D perhaps TRBD2 (6 bases). The CDR3 length is 14 residues. V was cut by 0 bases and J by 7 bases, with 13 bases left in between. Germline CDR1 SGHTA, CDR2 FQGNSA.

This clonotype occurred a few times. The chain uses TRBV5-5 and TRBJ2-7; D tentatively fits TRBD1 or TRBD2 (5 bases each). The CDR3 loop spans 14 amino acids. In germline, CDR1 is SGHKS, CDR2 YYEKEE (reference sequence). V was shortened by 0 bases and J by 3 bases, with 10 bases between the two germline ends. CDR3 bases: TGTGCCAGCAGCTTGGTGGGACCCAGCTACGAGCAGTACTTC. As protein: CASSLVGPSYEQYF.

The V and J genes are TRBV7-9 and TRBJ2-3, with D possibly matching TRBD2 (5 bases). Germline V gene lookup returns CDR1 SEHNR and CDR2 FQNEAQ (reference sequence). Trimming removed 8 bases from V and 7 bases from J, with 16 bases in between. This CDR3 region has 13 residues. CDR3 in DNA: TGTGCCAGCGGGGAAGGGAGTGTTTATACGCAGTATTTT. This sequence encodes CASGEGSVYTQYF. Looking up the rest from reference TRBV7-9 and TRBJ2-3 gives the full variable domain: DTGVSQNPRHKITKRGQNVTFRCDPISEHNRLYWYRQTLGQGPEFLTYFQNEAQLEKSRLLSDRFSAERPKGSFSTLEIQRTEQGDSAMYLCASGEGSVYTQYFGPGTRLTVL.

This clonotype was observed a handful of times. The chain employs TRBV29-1 and TRBJ2-3; TRBD2 matches 8 bases. After removal of 2 bases from V and 0 bases from J, the junction contained 4 bases not matched to a gene. This CDR3 has 15 residues. Germline assignment: CDR1 SQVTM and CDR2 ANQGSEA. The CDR3 sequence: CSVEPSGSSTDTQYF. The CDR3 DNA is TGCAGCGTTGAACCCAGCGGGAGTAGCACAGATACGCAGTATTTT.

The V call is TRBV30, the J call TRBJ2-3; 9 bases line up with TRBD1. The trim removed 3 bases at V and 7 bases at J, leaving 8 bases unmatched. In germline, CDR1 is GTSNPN, CDR2 SVGIG (reference sequence). The CDR3 sequence is 14 residues long. The chain's CDR3 is CAWSRDRVDYTQYF. CDR3 coding DNA: TGTGCCTGGAGCCGGGACAGGGTTGATTATACGCAGTATTTT. The whole variable domain, filled in from reference TRBV30 and TRBJ2-3, reads SQTIHQWPATLVQPVGSPLSLECTVEGTSNPNLYWYRQAAGRGLQLLFYSVGIGQISSEVPQNLSASRPQDRQFILSSKKLLLSDSGFYLCAWSRDRVDYTQYFGPGTRLTVL.